This T cell receptor beta chain is drawn from a study of TIL therapy for anti-PD-1-resistant metastatic lung cancer. Sample time point: pre-treatment sample, taken before nivolumab and TIL therapy. Tumor tissue came from excised metastases, mostly pleural nodules or supraclavicular lymph nodes. Progressing patients received lymphodepletion, expanded TIL infusion and IL-2. Note on this clone: The antigen remains unidentified.

The libraries were made with immunoSEQ v3. TCRdb keeps only in-frame clones here, not all; method: immunoSEQ multiplex PCR. Here the sample spans roughly 92,000 clones, just over 65% being singletons. General study results and limits: TIL cultures after expansion showed higher clonality and lower diversity than baseline tumor (median approximately 6% vs 31%). Treatment-naive, never-smoker and oncogene-addicted patients were overrepresented in this highly selected cohort. Many TIL product clones were absent from baseline tumor, suggesting clonal contraction.

The clonotype was recovered from a person aged 25 to 85 with non-small cell lung cancer. Source: tumor tissue, taken at baseline.

CDR3 region: CASRTDRGTEAFF. The CDR3, as DNA: TGCGCCAGCAGAACAGACAGGGGCACTGAAGCTTTCTTT. The chain has TRBV5-1 and TRBJ1-1; 8 bases map to TRBD1. With 5 bases clipped from V and 4 bases from J, the junction kept 4 bases outside the gene matches. Germline V gives CDR1 SGHRS, CDR2 YFSETQ. The CDR3 covers 13 residues.